This TCR beta chain stems from a study of CD8 T cells in ankylosing spondylitis. One entry per CDR3 protein results from TCRdb running MiXCR on the 5' RACE reads. The sample carries around 340,000 distinct CDR3 sequences, roughly 14% recorded once. The CDR3 sequence is 15 residues long. V was clipped by 4 bases and J by 8 bases; unmatched bases: 13. Germline values: CDR1 SGHRS, CDR2 YFSETQ. J is TRBJ2-7 and V is TRBV5-1; 9 bases agree with TRBD1. Sequenced: blood, either unsorted or a sorted T cell fraction (not recorded which). The sequence came from a male donor with ankylosing spondylitis or in good health (not recorded which). The CDR3 coding sequence is TGCGCCAGCAGCCTGGGACAGGGTTCCTCTACTAAGCAGTACTTC. It yields the protein CASSLGQGSSTKQYF.